Given below is one T cell receptor beta chain in context. It lacks a known antigen. No much larger clone is present one base from it, and per-base qualities are unavailable. The High Capacity cDNA Reverse Transcription Kit was used to reverse transcribe all of the isolated RNA, meaning that expressed TCRB transcripts were what got sequenced. Deep immunoSEQ sequencing was performed on naive, central memory and regulatory T cell samples, with an average of roughly 3.3 million total reads per sample. Sorted cells were lysed in RLT buffer, and RNA was extracted using DNase-treated RNeasy Micro or Mini kits according to cell number. Each cell subset was processed separately to prevent cross-contamination, with patient and healthy donor samples processed together. The immunoSEQ multiplex PCR was used to amplify TCRB sequences from cDNA, yielding 87-bp fragments that span the CDR3 region. Sequencing of the amplicons was done on the Illumina HiSeq platform. Under the source paper's analysis protocol: PCR bias was computationally corrected using synthetic template baselines, reads within Hamming distance 2 were collapsed, and singletons that could not be merged were discarded. Reads were aligned against IMGT to assign V, D and J genes, CDR3 length and insertions or deletions at six rearrangement sites. Within each subset, clonotype counts were normalized to sorted cell number, and only after that were true diversity and Gini coefficients computed with the tcR R package. The overlap coefficient, calculated on TCRB nucleotide sequences, was used to measure repertoire sharing. TCRdb took this table from immuneACCESS and kept in-frame rearrangements with V and J called. Such tables lack part of the clones; where checked against another copy, unresolved V genes explain under half of the gap, and the rest is unexplained. V and J calls and clone size are those listed in that table; D and trimming were worked out from the DNA. The sample profile shows 150,000 to 200,000 clones; about 13% of them were found once. The ten largest clonotypes hold 0.62% of the sample.

This sample is drawn from a study of beta chain features in type 1 diabetes (dated by TCRdb to 2016 to 2018). Broadly, across the study: No differences in mean age, gender distribution, total cell number or subset yield were found between patients and healthy donors. In the study, TCRB repertoires of sorted circulating CD4+ T cell subsets from recently diagnosed type 1 diabetes patients were compared with those of matched healthy donors. Regulatory and stem cell-like memory subsets were isolated from only 8 patients and 8 healthy donors, whereas naive and central memory subsets came from all 28 donors. A total of approximately 100,000,000 sorted cells were examined across all samples, and the number of cells per subset was strongly correlated with RNA yield. What the work shows at the level of the full study, not this receptor alone: HLA sub-analyses involved small numbers of individuals, so any influence of HLA type on TCRB rearrangement remained unresolved. PCR may preferentially amplify shorter templates, but because patient and control samples were amplified and corrected together, any resulting skew would affect both groups equally. Naive, central memory and regulatory TCRB repertoires appeared to be more similar among patients than among healthy donors. Fewer insertions and more nucleotide deletions at VDJ recombination sites were observed in patients with type 1 diabetes, implying thymic rearrangement abnormalities. In all four CD4+ subsets, TCRB CDR3 length was moderately but significantly shorter in type 1 diabetes patients. Because cDNA rather than genomic DNA was sequenced, highly expressing activated cells could have been over-represented, although no difference in activation and CD3 levels was found between groups.

The CDR3 runs 15 amino acids, cysteine and phenylalanine included. Only the CDR3 region is kept as DNA, spanning 45 bases read in frame from base 1. Trimming leaves V shorter by 3 bases and J shorter by 2 bases, with the junction holding 3 bases beyond the gene matches. CDR1 SEHNR and CDR2 FQNEAQ were looked up in the germline V gene (reference sequence). Each donor gave one peripheral blood draw, averaging approximately 0.12 L, which was collected into heparinised tubes. A BD FACSAria II and a panel including CD45RO, CCR7, CD25, CD127, CD95 and CD27 were used to sort naive, central memory, regulatory and stem cell-like memory CD4+ T cells. All sorted populations exceeded 95% purity. PBMCs were isolated immediately by Lymphoprep density gradient centrifugation and stained directly without culture. Samples were stained and sorted in pairs, with one healthy donor and one patient per experiment, so that batch effects were minimized.

The TCR comes from a woman between 18 and 30 years old in good health. This chain is built from TRBV7-9 and TRBJ2-1; the central 8 bases match TRBD1. Specimen: central memory CD4+ T cells from blood. The CDR3 corresponds to CASSFQGAAYNEQFF. In nucleotides, the sequence is TGTGCCAGCAGCTTCCAGGGGGCAGCCTACAATGAGCAGTTCTTC. With the rest looked up from the reference TRBV7-9 and TRBJ2-1 genes rather than sequenced, the full variable domain is DTGVSQNPRHKITKRGQNVTFRCDPISEHNRLYWYRQTLGQGPEFLTYFQNEAQLEKSRLLSDRFSAERPKGSFSTLEIQRTEQGDSAMYLCASSFQGAAYNEQFFGPGTRLTVL.